This is a list of T cell receptor beta chains from one sample in a study of T cell changes during pregnancy in multiple sclerosis. The data were produced by immunoSEQ multiplex PCR, yet TCRdb's version contains in-frame clones alone and is incomplete. The sample includes over 80,000 clones, around nine tenths of them seen just once. The sequencing used peripheral blood, collected in the second trimester of pregnancy. The receptors originated from a female donor in good health, enrolled as a control in a pregnancy study. The CDR3 runs from the conserved cysteine through the conserved F or W. A D gene is named only where the DNA matches it firmly. Clone size is given for some rows only: seen once, a few or many times, or a class if the clone is expanded.

D: TRBD2; J: TRBJ2-3; size: NA; V: TRBV5-6; CDR3: CASSLELSGNTDTQYF; DNA: TGTGCCAGCAGCCTGGAGCTTAGCGGGAACACAGATACGCAGTATTTT
D: NA; J: TRBJ2-1; size: NA; V: TRBV7-2; CDR3: CASSLRRGEQFF; DNA: TGTGCCAGCAGCTTGCGGCGGGGTGAGCAGTTCTTC
D: TRBD1; J: TRBJ1-6; size: NA; V: TRBV27; CDR3: CASSLGQGASSPLHF; DNA: TGTGCCAGCAGTTTAGGACAGGGGGCGAGTTCACCCCTCCACTTT
D: TRBD1; J: TRBJ2-7; size: NA; V: TRBV15; CDR3: CATSRGRTGGNEQYF; DNA: TGTGCCACCAGCAGAGGAAGGACAGGGGGCAACGAGCAGTACTTC
D: NA; J: TRBJ2-1; size: NA; V: TRBV18; CDR3: CASSPPNRVWDEQFF; DNA: TGTGCCAGCTCACCACCGAACAGGGTGTGGGATGAGCAGTTCTTC
D: TRBD1; J: TRBJ1-3; size: NA; V: TRBV6-1; CDR3: CASRHRGSGNTIYF; DNA: TGTGCCAGCAGGCACAGGGGCTCTGGAAACACCATATATTTT
D: NA; J: TRBJ2-3; size: NA; V: TRBV28; CDR3: CASSLGGRETQYF; DNA: TGTGCCAGCAGTTTGGGGGGAAGGGAGACGCAGTATTTT
D: NA; J: TRBJ1-4; size: NA; V: TRBV5-1; CDR3: CASSLSRRTNEKLFF; DNA: TGCGCCAGCAGCTTGAGCAGGCGAACTAATGAAAAACTGTTTTTT
D: NA; J: TRBJ1-2; size: NA; V: TRBV20-1; CDR3: CSSGGTYGYTF; DNA: TGCAGTTCCGGGGGAACCTATGGCTACACCTTC
D: TRBD1; J: TRBJ1-6; size: few; V: TRBV7-2; CDR3: CASSSRGQANSPLHF; DNA: TGTGCCAGCAGCTCCCGGGGACAGGCCAATTCACCCCTCCACTTT
D: TRBD1; J: TRBJ1-5; size: NA; V: TRBV9; CDR3: CASTTGQGADQPQHF; DNA: TGTGCCAGCACCACGGGACAGGGGGCGGATCAGCCCCAGCATTTT
D: NA; J: TRBJ1-2; size: NA; V: TRBV2; CDR3: CASSEREGGRLYGYTF; DNA: TGTGCCAGCAGTGAAAGGGAAGGGGGTCGACTCTATGGCTACACCTTC
D: TRBD2; J: TRBJ2-3; size: NA; V: TRBV2; CDR3: CASSGAVAGGSDTQYF; DNA: TGTGCCAGCAGTGGCGCAGTTGCGGGGGGCTCAGATACGCAGTATTTT
D: NA; J: TRBJ1-5; size: NA; V: TRBV6-6; CDR3: CAAQRVSHSNQPQHF; DNA: TGTGCCGCACAGAGGGTCAGTCATAGCAATCAGCCCCAGCATTTT
D: TRBD1; J: TRBJ2-7; size: NA; V: TRBV11-2; CDR3: CASSFHTGTGLSYEQYF; DNA: TGTGCCAGCAGCTTCCACACCGGGACAGGGCTATCCTACGAGCAGTACTTC
D: NA; J: TRBJ2-5; size: NA; V: TRBV14; CDR3: CASSQGLETQYF; DNA: TGTGCCAGCAGCCAAGGGCTGGAGACCCAGTACTTC
D: TRBD2; J: TRBJ2-7; size: NA; V: TRBV27; CDR3: CASSLEASGSYEQYF; DNA: TGTGCCAGCAGTTTAGAGGCTAGCGGCTCCTACGAGCAGTACTTC
D: NA; J: TRBJ1-1; size: NA; V: TRBV21-1; CDR3: CASINQRGTEAFF; DNA: TGTGCCAGCATCAATCAAAGGGGAACTGAAGCTTTCTTT
D: TRBD1; J: TRBJ1-2; size: NA; V: TRBV19; CDR3: CASNGPGQIIPNYGYTF; DNA: TGTGCCAGCAACGGACCGGGACAGATTATACCCAACTATGGCTACACCTTC
D: TRBD2; J: TRBJ2-1; size: NA; V: TRBV5-1; CDR3: CASSLGTSGSSYNEQFF; DNA: TGCGCCAGCAGCTTGGGGACTAGCGGGAGTTCCTACAATGAGCAGTTCTTC
D: NA; J: TRBJ2-1; size: once; V: TRBV7-9; CDR3: CASSSRTSRHNEQFF; DNA: TGTGCCAGCAGCTCCCGCACATCGAGGCACAATGAGCAGTTCTTC
D: TRBD2; J: TRBJ2-7; size: NA; V: TRBV27; CDR3: CASSLVGSGTSGRALYEQYF; DNA: TGTGCCAGCAGTTTAGTGGGTTCCGGGACTAGCGGGAGGGCCTTGTACGAGCAGTACTTC
D: NA; J: TRBJ2-5; size: NA; V: TRBV29-1; CDR3: CSVVGGREMETQYF; DNA: TGCAGCGTTGTTGGGGGGCGGGAGATGGAGACCCAGTACTTC
D: TRBD1; J: TRBJ1-2; size: once; V: TRBV7-2; CDR3: CASSARMAGGGYTF; DNA: TGTGCCAGCAGCGCACGGATGGCAGGGGGTGGCTACACCTTC
D: TRBD1; J: TRBJ1-3; size: NA; V: TRBV6-5; CDR3: CASSRGQHSGNTIYF; DNA: TGTGCCAGCAGTAGGGGACAGCACTCTGGAAACACCATATATTTT